Listed here is a single TCR beta chain. Its antigen is as yet unknown. J gave up 6 bases and V 3 bases, and 4 bases lay outside the gene matches. CDR3 size: 14 residues. Germline-derived CDR1 and CDR2 are SNHLY and FYNNEI. This sample was included in a study of shared clonotypes between healthy human individuals. Points from the study as a whole: The represented genetic and exposure-history diversity was limited by the small number of donors.

Repertoires were generated with immunoSEQ multiplex PCR, while TCRdb's copy carries only in-frame clones and drops some. The repertoire has approximately 1.4 million clones, under 99% of them found once; the top ten carry less than 0.55%. The rearrangement joins TRBV2 to TRBJ1-5, with 8 bases aligning to TRBD1. Sequencing used naive CD4+ T cells sorted from blood. As for subset: CD45RA+ positively selected. The TCR sequence derives from a man between 25 and 39 years old in good health. CDR3 in DNA: TGTGCCAGCAGTGACACAGGGGGTGGTCAGCCCCAGCATTTT. This translates into CASSDTGGGQPQHF.